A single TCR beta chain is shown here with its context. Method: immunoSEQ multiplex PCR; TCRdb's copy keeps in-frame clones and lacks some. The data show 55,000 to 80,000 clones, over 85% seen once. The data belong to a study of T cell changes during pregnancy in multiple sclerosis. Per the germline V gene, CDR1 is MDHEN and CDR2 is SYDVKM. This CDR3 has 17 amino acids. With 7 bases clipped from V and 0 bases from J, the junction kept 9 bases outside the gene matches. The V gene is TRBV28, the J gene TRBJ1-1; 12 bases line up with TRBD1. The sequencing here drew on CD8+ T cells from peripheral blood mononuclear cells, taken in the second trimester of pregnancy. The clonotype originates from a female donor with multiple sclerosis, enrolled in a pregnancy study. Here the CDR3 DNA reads TGTGCCAGCACCCTACCGGGACAGGGGGCGATGAACACTGAAGCTTTCTTT. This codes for CASTLPGQGAMNTEAFF.